Each of the 8 T cell receptor beta chains below was sequenced from the same sample in a study of shared clonotypes between healthy human individuals. This table comes from immunoSEQ multiplex PCR, and its TCRdb copy is limited to in-frame clones, with some not included. Altogether approximately 980,000 clones are present, about three quarters being singletons, with the ten largest covering about 1.5%. The sequencing sample was made of memory CD4+ T cells sorted from blood. Noted subset: CD45RA-negative fraction. The source of these receptors is a young man in good health.

As regards this clone: This may come from a read error, since a much larger clone is one base off. This chain links TRBV5-4 with TRBJ2-1; D gene ambiguous. Trimming shortened V by 2 bases and J by 5 bases, and 2 bases separated the two germline ends. From germline, CDR1 is SGHNT and CDR2 YYREEE (reference sequence). CDR3 length: 11 amino acids. The CDR3 sequence is CASSLHNEQFF. The CDR3 nucleotides read TGTGCCAGCAGCTTACACAATGAGCAGTTCTTC. The entire variable domain, with the rest obtained from reference TRBV5-4 and TRBJ2-1, is as follows: ETGVTQSPTHLIKTRGQQVTLRCSSQSGHNTVSWYQQALGQGPQFIFQYYREEENGRGNFPPRFSGLQFPNYSSELNVNALELDDSALYLCASSLHNEQFFGPGTRLTVL.

Details on this clone: The same CDR3 also results from other DNA sequences found in this sample. The V gene is TRBV10-1, the J gene TRBJ2-1; no firm D call. From germline, CDR1 is WNHNN and CDR2 SYGVQD (reference sequence). The CDR3 extends over 15 amino acids. V shed 4 bases and J shed 0 bases, with 10 bases lying between them. DNA for the CDR3: TGCGCCAGCAGTGCCTCGAGGAGCTCCTACAATGAGCAGTTCTTC. Protein sequence: CASSASRSSYNEQFF.

This clone was detected only a few times. The rearrangement joins TRBV7-2 to TRBJ1-5, with TRBD1 matching 8 bases. Germline V CDR1 and CDR2: SGHTA, FQGNSA. The CDR3 length is 13 residues. V was clipped by 5 bases and J by 4 bases; unmatched bases: 1. The CDR3: CASSGDRNQPQHF. CDR3 nucleotides: TGTGCCAGCAGCGGGGACAGGAATCAGCCCCAGCATTTT.

The chain uses TRBV4-3 and TRBJ2-5; possible D gene TRBD2, 6 bases. CDR1 is LGHNA, CDR2 YSLEER, per germline. The V and J ends lost 4 bases and 1 base respectively, with 7 bases between them. CDR3 length: 13 amino acids. The chain's CDR3 is CASSREVQETQYF. CDR3 DNA sequence: TGCGCCAGCAGCCGGGAGGTCCAAGAGACCCAGTACTTC.

The rearrangement links TRBV19 to TRBJ2-7, with 13 bases lining up with TRBD2. V lost 4 bases, J lost 6 bases, and 15 bases stayed unmatched. This CDR3 region has 18 residues. Germline V gene sequence: CDR1 LNHDA, CDR2 SQIVND (reference sequence). CDR3 in amino acids: CASSTPGLAGFTMGEQYF. The CDR3 DNA reads TGTGCCAGTAGTACTCCGGGACTAGCGGGATTTACCATGGGCGAGCAGTACTTC.

J is TRBJ2-3 and V is TRBV5-1, with 14 bases matching TRBD2. Trimming removed 4 bases from V and 1 base from J; junction bases left unmatched: 2. The CDR3 consists of 16 residues. Germline loops: CDR1 SGHRS, CDR2 YFSETQ. Here the CDR3 reads CASSPTSGGGTDTQYF. The CDR3 nucleotides are TGCGCCAGCAGCCCGACTAGCGGGGGGGGCACAGATACGCAGTATTTT.

The chain combines TRBV6-5 with TRBJ2-7; possible D gene TRBD1, 6 bases. The ends were cut back, 4 bases at V and 2 bases at J, with 12 bases in the middle. The CDR3 spans 14 residues. The germline V gene has CDR1 MNHEY and CDR2 SVGAGI. The CDR3 DNA follows: TGTGCCAGCAGTTTCACAGGGCTCCCCTACGAGCAGTACTTC. Translating it yields CASSFTGLPYEQYF.

V gene TRBV28 combines with J gene TRBJ2-7; D may correspond to TRBD1 or TRBD2 (5 bases each). The CDR3 is 13 amino acids. V was shortened by 3 bases and J by 5 bases, with 11 bases between the two germline ends. CDR1 is MDHEN, CDR2 SYDVKM, per germline. This CDR3 is CASSLPWGNEQYF. CDR3 in DNA: TGTGCCAGCAGTTTGCCCTGGGGGAACGAGCAGTACTTC.